This TCR beta chain was retrieved from a study of CD8+ T cells in alopecia areata (dated by TCRdb to between 2017 and 2018). Study-level background: The treated patients, all with moderate-to-severe alopecia areata, were enrolled in an open-label pilot trial of oral tofacitinib given at 5 to 10 mg twice daily. Tofacitinib was given for 6 to 18 months, followed by 6 months of follow-up off drug to assess delayed response and recurrence. Disease severity in treated patients was measured with the SALT score, which quantifies the percentage of affected scalp surface area. The study used high-throughput TCRbeta sequencing to examine T cell clonal expansion in alopecia areata, in both the C3H/HeJ mouse model and human patients. In humans, TCRbeta sequencing was performed on scalp tissue and on sorted CD4+ and CD8+ peripheral blood T cells from healthy controls and from patients with patchy or totalis/universalis alopecia areata. Tofacitinib-treated patients had biopsies at baseline and at 4 and 24 weeks of treatment, with a later scalp biopsy in several patients. Scalp clonality was compared among normal scalp (n=4), patchy alopecia areata scalp (n=8), and alopecia totalis/universalis scalp (n=8). RNA was extracted with the PAXgene miRNA kit for fixed scalp, the miRNeasy kit for PBMCs, and the RNeasy kit for mouse skin. immunoSEQ multiplex PCR using 35 Vbeta forward primers and 13 Jbeta reverse primers was used to amplify TCRbeta CDR3 regions.

What this sample's time point label stands for: around 22 weeks on oral tofacitinib. The sample's treatment or condition, from its label and the paper: oral pan-JAK inhibitor, 5-10 mg twice daily. Lesional scalp punch biopsies and peripheral blood were obtained from alopecia areata patients. After PBMCs were isolated by density centrifugation and stained for CD3, CD4 and CD8, a FACSAria was used to sort CD4+ and CD8+ T cells. To prepare the library, the immunoSEQ multiplex PCR assay was applied. For TCR sequencing, RNA was extracted from every sample and reverse transcribed into cDNA to serve as template. First-strand cDNA was synthesized with SuperScript III using a 2:1 mix of oligo-dT and random hexamers. Amplification bias was assessed with a synthetic immune receptor repertoire, and residual bias was removed computationally. The original pipeline was this. Raw reads were preprocessed for error removal, and CDR3 was defined according to IMGT conventions as running from the conserved cysteine to phenylalanine. Clonality was computed as 1 minus the Shannon entropy, with the entropy normalized by log2 of the number of productive unique TCRs. Scalp TCRbeta sequences were cross-referenced with sorted blood CD4 and CD8 repertoires so that the CD4 or CD8 identity of scalp clones could be inferred. TCRdb mirrors the immuneACCESS table, restricted to in-frame sequences. Some clones are absent from its copies; in checked studies, under half trace to an unresolved V gene, and the reason for the others is unknown. V and J calls and clone size are copied from that table; D and trimming were computed from the DNA. The sample records 90,000 or so clones, about 40% of which are singletons. Roughly 18% of the sample lies in the top ten.

This clone was recorded a few times. What antigen it recognizes has not been identified. One base away there is no much larger clone; base qualities are not given. The V end loses 1 base and the J end loses 2 bases, and a stretch of 17 bases separates them. From a lookup of the germline V gene, CDR1 and CDR2 are SGHAT and FQNNGV. Including the terminal cysteine and phenylalanine, the CDR3 comprises 17 residues. Left in the record is the CDR3 DNA by itself, 51 bases read in frame from the first base. Results and caveats for the whole study, not just this receptor: During tofacitinib treatment, many expanded lesional clones remained in scalp and blood, and this persistence may partly explain relapse after treatment is stopped. Resident alphabeta T cells in normal human skin are also sequenced, complicating scalp TCR repertoire analysis, unlike mouse skin dominated by gammadelta T cells. TCR sequences shared between patients were less clear than in mice, possibly partly because of HLA diversity in the patient population. Because the treated cohort was small and had just a single nonresponder, larger studies are needed to establish links between baseline CD8+ expansion and response. Tofacitinib significantly decreased scalp clonality and the number of expanded CD8+ clones among the top 100 scalp clones. Compared with normal scalp, lesional scalp had higher clonality and more expanded CD8+ clones, particularly in alopecia totalis/universalis, a pattern that suggests antigenic drive.

The chain employs TRBV11-2 and TRBJ2-5, with the D gene not clear enough to name. Sample: CD8+ T cells sorted from blood, taken at week 24, from a patient treated with tofacitinib. The TCR comes from a human donor with alopecia areata. The CDR3 reads CASSLGGFGDFQETQYF. The DNA is as follows: TGTGCCAGCAGCTTAGGGGGTTTTGGAGATTTTCAAGAGACCCAGTACTTC.